The entry that follows covers one T cell receptor beta chain sequence. From germline, CDR1 is LGHDT and CDR2 YNNKEL (reference sequence). Trimming took 4 bases from V and 14 from J; bases not matched to a gene: 12. The CDR3 spans 13 residues. Here immunoSEQ multiplex PCR was the method, and the copy in TCRdb shows in-frame clones only, minus some. This table holds some 170,000 clones, 75% to 85% found once. This sample is part of a study of blood T cell repertoires in COVID-19. Across the whole study: PBMCs, B-cell-depleted T cells, or T cells provided the cDNA or gDNA that made up the material.

The chain carries TRBV3-1 (or the pseudogene TRBV3-2) and TRBJ2-5; 8 bases align to TRBD2. Sequenced sample: PBMCs or T cells enriched from blood (not recorded which). This receptor was obtained from a man over 45 who had recovered from COVID-19. The DNA for the CDR3 is TGTGCCAGCAGCCCGACTAGCGACCTACCACCCTACTTC. It specifies CASSPTSDLPPYF.